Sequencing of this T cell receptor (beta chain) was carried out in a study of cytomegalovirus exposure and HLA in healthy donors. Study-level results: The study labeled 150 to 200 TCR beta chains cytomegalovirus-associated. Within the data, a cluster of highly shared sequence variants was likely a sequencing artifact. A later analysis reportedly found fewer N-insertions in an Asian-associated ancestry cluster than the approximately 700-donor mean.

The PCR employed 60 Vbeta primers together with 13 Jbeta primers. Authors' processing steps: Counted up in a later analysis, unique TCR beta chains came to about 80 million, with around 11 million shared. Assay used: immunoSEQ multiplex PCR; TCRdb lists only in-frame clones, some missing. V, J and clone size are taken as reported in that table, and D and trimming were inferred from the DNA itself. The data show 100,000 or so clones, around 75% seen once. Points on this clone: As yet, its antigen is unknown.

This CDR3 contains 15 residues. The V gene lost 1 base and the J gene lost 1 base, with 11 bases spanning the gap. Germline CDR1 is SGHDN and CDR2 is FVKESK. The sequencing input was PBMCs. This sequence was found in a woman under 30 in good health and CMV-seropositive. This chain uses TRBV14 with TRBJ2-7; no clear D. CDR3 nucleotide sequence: TGTGCCAGCAGCCAAGGGAGACGGTTATCCTACGAGCAGTACTTC. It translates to CASSQGRRLSYEQYF. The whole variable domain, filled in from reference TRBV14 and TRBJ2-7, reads EAGVTQFPSHSVIEKGQTVTLRCDPISGHDNLYWYRRVMGKEIKFLLHFVKESKQDESGMPNNRFLAERTGGTYSTLKVQPAELEDSGVYFCASSQGRRLSYEQYFGPGTRLTVT.